This T cell receptor beta chain was observed in a study of identical twins. In TCRdb, the 5' RACE reads were re-called with MiXCR into one record per CDR3 protein. The top ten hold about 0.25% of the sample, which has 1.5 million to 2 million distinct CDR3 sequences, about 32% seen once. The ends lost 7 bases at V and 11 bases at J; junction bases unmatched: 14. The CDR3 runs 13 residues. CDR1 is DFQATT, CDR2 SNEGSKA, per germline (reference sequence). The receptor comes from a newborn girl in good health. The rearrangement uses TRBV20-1 and TRBJ2-5; the match to TRBD2 covers 9 bases. The sequencing input was cord blood. The CDR3 coding sequence is TGCAGTGAGGGCGGGAGGGCCCTCAATGAGCAGTACTTC. It codes for CSEGGRALNEQYF.